This T cell receptor (beta chain) derives from a study of CD8+CD57+ T cells in acquired aplastic anemia. Germline loops: CDR1 ENHRY, CDR2 SYGVKD. J lost 8 bases, V lost 8 bases, and 11 bases had no gene match. The CDR3 runs 15 residues. Genomic DNA provided the template from which TCR beta VDJ and CDR3 profiles were obtained. A single record per CDR3 protein comes from TCRdb applying MiXCR to the reads. Of some 210,000 distinct CDR3 sequences in the sample, over 60% were seen once. The sequencing sample was made of sorted CD4+, CD8+, or CD8+CD57+ T cells (not recorded which) from PBMCs. The sequence was collected from a human donor in good health. The V call is TRBV10-3, the J call TRBJ2-1, with 11 bases aligning to TRBD1. The DNA for the CDR3 is TGTGCCATCTTTTCCGGGACAGGGGGAATCTATGAGCAGTTCTTC. Amino acid sequence: CAIFSGTGGIYEQFF.